Only one count was recorded for the clone carrying this T cell receptor beta chain. Its cognate antigen is unknown. At survey level, the immunoSEQ assay was run in its v3.0 version. Profiling relied on immunoSEQ multiplex PCR, and the TCRdb table lists in-frame clones only, not all of them. The sample includes 25,000 to 35,000 clones, more than 80% of them seen just once. The data originate from a study of long-term antiretroviral therapy in people with HIV. Study-level background: Earliest sampling preceded the 2015 immediate-ART recommendation by about a decade. Study results and limitations: Possibly under older ART regimens, blood was drawn between about 2004 and 2018. Subsequent to ART, diversity was augmented yet persisted below that of transplant donor controls.

Unmatched junction bases numbered 3, after V lost 5 bases and J lost 2 bases. CDR1 and CDR2 from the germline V gene are KGHSH and LQKENI. The CDR3 runs to 14 residues. The input for sequencing was unsorted PBMCs, taken about 5.3 years after starting antiretroviral therapy. The gene calls are TRBV18 and TRBJ1-5, with TRBD1 identical over 7 bases. This sequence originates from a woman between 35 and 50 years old with HIV. CDR3 region: CASSDDRGNQPQHF. The CDR3 bases are TGTGCCAGCTCAGATGACAGGGGCAATCAGCCCCAGCATTTT.